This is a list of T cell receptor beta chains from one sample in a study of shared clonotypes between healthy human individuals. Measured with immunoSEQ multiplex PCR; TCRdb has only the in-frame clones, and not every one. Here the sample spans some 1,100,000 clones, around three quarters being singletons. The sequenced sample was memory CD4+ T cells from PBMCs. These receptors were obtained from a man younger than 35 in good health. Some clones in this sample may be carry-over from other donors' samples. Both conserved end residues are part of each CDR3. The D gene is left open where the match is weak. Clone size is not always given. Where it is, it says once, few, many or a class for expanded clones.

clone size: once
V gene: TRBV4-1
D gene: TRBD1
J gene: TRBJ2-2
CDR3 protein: CASSQYTGGVGGELFF
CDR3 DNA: TGCGCCAGCAGCCAATACACAGGGGGCGTAGGCGGGGAGCTGTTTTTT

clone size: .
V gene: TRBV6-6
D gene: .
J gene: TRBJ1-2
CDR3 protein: CASSYPRQDYGYTF
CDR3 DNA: TGTGCCAGCAGTTACCCTCGACAGGACTATGGCTACACCTTC

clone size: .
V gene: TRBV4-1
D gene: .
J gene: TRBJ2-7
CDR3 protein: CASKREIGSYEQYF
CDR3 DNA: TGCGCCAGTAAAAGGGAGATCGGGTCCTACGAGCAGTACTTC

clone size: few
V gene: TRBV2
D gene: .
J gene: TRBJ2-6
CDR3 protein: CASSELLILLSSGANVLTF
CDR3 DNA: TGTGCCAGCAGTGAATTGCTCATTCTCCTCAGCTCTGGGGCCAACGTCCTGACTTTC

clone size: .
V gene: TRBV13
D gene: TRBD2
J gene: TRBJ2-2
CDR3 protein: CASSLTSGHNTGELFF
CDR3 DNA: TGTGCCAGCAGCCTCACTAGCGGACACAACACCGGGGAGCTGTTTTTT

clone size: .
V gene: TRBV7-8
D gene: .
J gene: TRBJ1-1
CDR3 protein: CASSYGGGTAFF
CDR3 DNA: TGTGCCAGCAGCTACGGGGGAGGGACAGCTTTCTTT

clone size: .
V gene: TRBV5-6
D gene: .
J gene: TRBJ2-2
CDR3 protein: CASSGLGGATPGELFF
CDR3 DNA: TGTGCCAGCAGCGGCCTTGGAGGGGCCACCCCCGGGGAGCTGTTTTTT

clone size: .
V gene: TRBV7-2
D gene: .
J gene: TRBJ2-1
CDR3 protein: CASSLVWQGAYNEQFF
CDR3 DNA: TGTGCCAGCAGCTTAGTCTGGCAGGGTGCCTACAATGAGCAGTTCTTC

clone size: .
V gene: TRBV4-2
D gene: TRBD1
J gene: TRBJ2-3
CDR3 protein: CASSQVGQGPKGDTQYF
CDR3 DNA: TGTGCCAGCAGCCAAGTAGGACAGGGGCCCAAGGGGGATACGCAGTATTTT

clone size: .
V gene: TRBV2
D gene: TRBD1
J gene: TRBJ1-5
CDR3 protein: CASGSQGDSNQPQHF
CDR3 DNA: TGTGCCAGCGGTTCACAGGGGGATAGCAATCAGCCCCAGCATTTT

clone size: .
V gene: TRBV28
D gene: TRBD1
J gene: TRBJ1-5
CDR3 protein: CASHRDRGFNQPQHF
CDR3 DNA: TGTGCCAGCCATCGGGACAGGGGATTCAATCAGCCCCAGCATTTT

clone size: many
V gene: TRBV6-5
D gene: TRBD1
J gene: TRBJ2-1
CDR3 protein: CASSPTGGAYNEQFF
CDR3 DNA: TGTGCCAGCAGTCCGACAGGGGGCGCCTACAATGAGCAGTTCTTC

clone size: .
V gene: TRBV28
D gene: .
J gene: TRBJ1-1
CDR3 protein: CASSYQRGPRNTEAFF
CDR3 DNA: TGTGCCAGCAGTTATCAACGGGGGCCCAGGAACACTGAAGCTTTCTTT

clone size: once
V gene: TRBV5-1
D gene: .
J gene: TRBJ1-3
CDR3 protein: CASSLGGGGNTIYF
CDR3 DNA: TGCGCCAGCAGCTTGGGGGGAGGTGGAAACACCATATATTTT

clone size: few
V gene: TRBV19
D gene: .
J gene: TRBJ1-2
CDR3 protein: CASNPRHDYGYTF
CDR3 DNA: TGTGCCAGTAACCCACGGCACGACTATGGCTACACCTTC

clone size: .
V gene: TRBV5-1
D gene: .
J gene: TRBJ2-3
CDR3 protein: CASSLGGGVDTQYF
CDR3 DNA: TGCGCCAGCAGCTTAGGAGGGGGTGTCGATACGCAGTATTTT

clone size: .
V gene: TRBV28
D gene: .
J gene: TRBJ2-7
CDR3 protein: CASKGSPPRGEQYF
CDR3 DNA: TGTGCCAGCAAGGGTTCGCCACCAAGGGGCGAGCAGTACTTC

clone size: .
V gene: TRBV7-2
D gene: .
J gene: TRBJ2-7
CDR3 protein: CASSRAITYEQYF
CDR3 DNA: TGTGCCAGCAGCCGAGCCATCACCTACGAGCAGTACTTC

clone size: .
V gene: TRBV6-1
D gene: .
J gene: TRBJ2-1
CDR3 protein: CASTAGYTAHNEQFF
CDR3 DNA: TGTGCCAGCACCGCGGGGTATACCGCCCACAATGAGCAGTTCTTC

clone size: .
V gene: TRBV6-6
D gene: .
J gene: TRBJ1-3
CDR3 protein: CASRADSNSGNTIYF
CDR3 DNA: TGTGCCAGCCGCGCGGACAGTAACTCTGGAAACACCATATATTTT

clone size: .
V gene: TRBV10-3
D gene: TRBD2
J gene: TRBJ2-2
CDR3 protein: CAISEGTRSTGELFF
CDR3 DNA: TGTGCCATCAGTGAGGGGACTAGGTCGACCGGGGAGCTGTTTTTT

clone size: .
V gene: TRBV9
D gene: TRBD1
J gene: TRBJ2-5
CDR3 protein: CASSVAPGGGETQYF
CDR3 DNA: TGTGCCAGCAGCGTAGCCCCAGGGGGCGGTGAGACCCAGTACTTC

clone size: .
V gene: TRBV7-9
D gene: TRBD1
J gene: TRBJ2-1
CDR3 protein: CASSRADRGTYNEQFF
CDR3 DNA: TGTGCCAGCAGCCGGGCCGACAGGGGAACCTACAATGAGCAGTTCTTC

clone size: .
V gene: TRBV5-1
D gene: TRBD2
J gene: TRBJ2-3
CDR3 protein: CASSLQRETDTQYF
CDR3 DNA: TGCGCCAGCAGCTTGCAGCGGGAGACGGATACGCAGTATTTT

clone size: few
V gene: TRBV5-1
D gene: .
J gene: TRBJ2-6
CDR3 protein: CASSTGTSGANVLTF
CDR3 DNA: TGCGCCAGCAGCACCGGGACATCTGGGGCCAACGTCCTGACTTTC

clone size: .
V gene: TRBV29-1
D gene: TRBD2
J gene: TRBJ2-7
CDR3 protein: CSVEEGLAGEEQYF
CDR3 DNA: TGCAGCGTTGAAGAGGGGCTAGCGGGGGAAGAGCAGTACTTC

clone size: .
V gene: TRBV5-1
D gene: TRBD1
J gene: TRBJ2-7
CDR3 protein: CASRTGDEQYF
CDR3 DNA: TGCGCCAGCAGGACAGGGGACGAGCAGTACTTC

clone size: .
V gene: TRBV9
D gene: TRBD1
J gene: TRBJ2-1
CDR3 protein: CASSPGQGSYNEQFF
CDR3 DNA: TGTGCCAGCAGCCCCGGACAGGGATCATACAATGAGCAGTTCTTC

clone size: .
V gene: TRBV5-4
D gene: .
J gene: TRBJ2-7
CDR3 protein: CASSLDGTPTYEQYF
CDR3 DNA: TGTGCCAGCAGCTTGGACGGGACACCTACCTACGAGCAGTACTTC

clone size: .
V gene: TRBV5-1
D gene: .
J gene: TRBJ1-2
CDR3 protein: CASSLGGKAGDFSTNYGYTF
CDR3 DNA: TGCGCCAGCAGCTTAGGAGGGAAGGCCGGGGACTTCAGTACTAACTATGGCTACACCTTC

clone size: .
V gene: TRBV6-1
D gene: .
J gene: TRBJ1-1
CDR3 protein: CASRPGRGVFEAFF
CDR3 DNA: TGTGCCAGCAGGCCCGGGAGGGGCGTTTTCGAAGCTTTCTTT

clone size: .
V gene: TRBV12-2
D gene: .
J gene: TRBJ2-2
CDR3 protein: CASRLAQGYANTGELFF
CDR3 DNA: TGTGCAAGTCGCTTAGCTCAGGGATACGCGAACACCGGGGAGCTGTTTTTT

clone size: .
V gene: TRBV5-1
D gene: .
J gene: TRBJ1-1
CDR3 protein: CASSLSRGDTEAFF
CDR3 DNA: TGCGCCAGCAGCTTGTCCAGGGGCGACACTGAAGCTTTCTTT

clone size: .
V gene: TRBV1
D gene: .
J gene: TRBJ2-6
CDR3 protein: CTSSKSRANVLTF
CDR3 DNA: TGCACCAGCAGTAAAAGTCGGGCCAACGTCCTGACTTTC

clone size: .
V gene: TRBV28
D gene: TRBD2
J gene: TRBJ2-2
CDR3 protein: CASSFLGGSGVGELFF
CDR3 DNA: TGTGCCAGCAGTTTTCTAGGCGGGAGTGGGGTCGGGGAGCTGTTTTTT

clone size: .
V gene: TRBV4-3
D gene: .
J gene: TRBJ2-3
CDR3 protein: CASSQRERADTQYF
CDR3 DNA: TGCGCCAGCAGCCAGCGGGAAAGGGCAGATACGCAGTATTTT

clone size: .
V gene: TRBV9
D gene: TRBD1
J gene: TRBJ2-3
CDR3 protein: CASSVADRGGDTQYF
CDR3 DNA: TGTGCCAGCAGCGTAGCGGACAGGGGTGGAGATACGCAGTATTTT

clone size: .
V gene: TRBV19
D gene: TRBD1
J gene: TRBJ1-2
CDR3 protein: CASRPTGEIGGYTF
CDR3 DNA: TGTGCCAGTAGGCCCACAGGGGAGATCGGTGGCTACACCTTC

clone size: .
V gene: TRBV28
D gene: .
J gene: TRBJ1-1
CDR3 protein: CASSPDHRTATYVNTEAFF
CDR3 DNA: TGTGCCAGCAGTCCCGACCACCGGACAGCCACCTACGTGAACACTGAAGCTTTCTTT

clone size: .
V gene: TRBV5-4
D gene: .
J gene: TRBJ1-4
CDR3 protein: CASSLSAQGNEKLFF
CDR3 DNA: TGTGCCAGCAGCTTGAGTGCACAGGGTAATGAAAAACTGTTTTTT

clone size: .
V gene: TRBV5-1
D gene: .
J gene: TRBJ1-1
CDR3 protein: CASSLWRGSPENTEAFF
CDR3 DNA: TGCGCCAGCAGCTTGTGGCGGGGGAGCCCGGAGAACACTGAAGCTTTCTTT

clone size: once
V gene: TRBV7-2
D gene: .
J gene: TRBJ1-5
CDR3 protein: CASSHTNSNQPQHF
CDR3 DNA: TGTGCCAGCAGCCACACAAATAGCAATCAGCCCCAGCATTTT

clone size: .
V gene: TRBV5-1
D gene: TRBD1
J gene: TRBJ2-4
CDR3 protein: CASSLETGVYIQYF
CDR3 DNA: TGCGCCAGCAGCTTGGAGACAGGGGTGTACATTCAGTACTTC

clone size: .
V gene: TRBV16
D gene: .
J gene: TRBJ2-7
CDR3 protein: CASSRITFPEESYEQYF
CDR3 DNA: TGTGCCAGCAGCCGGATAACCTTCCCCGAAGAGTCCTACGAGCAGTACTTC

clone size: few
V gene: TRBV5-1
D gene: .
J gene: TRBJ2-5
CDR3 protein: CASSETQGPQETQYF
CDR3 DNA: TGCGCCAGCAGCGAGACACAGGGCCCCCAAGAGACCCAGTACTTC

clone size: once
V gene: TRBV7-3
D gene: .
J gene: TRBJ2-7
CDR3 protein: CASSLGKNYEQYF
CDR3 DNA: TGTGCCAGCAGCTTAGGGAAGAACTACGAGCAGTACTTC

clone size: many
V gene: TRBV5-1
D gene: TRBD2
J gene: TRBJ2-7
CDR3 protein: CASRLAGGLEQYF
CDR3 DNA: TGCGCCAGCAGACTAGCGGGGGGCCTGGAGCAGTACTTC

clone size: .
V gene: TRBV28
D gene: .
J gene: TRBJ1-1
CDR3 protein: CASSPPGNWNTEAFF
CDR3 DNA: TGTGCCAGCAGTCCCCCAGGGAATTGGAACACTGAAGCTTTCTTT

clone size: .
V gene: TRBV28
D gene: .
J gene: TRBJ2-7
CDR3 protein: CASSVTVYEQYF
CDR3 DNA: TGTGCCAGCAGTGTGACAGTTTACGAGCAGTACTTC

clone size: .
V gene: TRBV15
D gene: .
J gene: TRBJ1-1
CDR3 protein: CATSSRPTAGTEAFF
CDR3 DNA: TGTGCCACCAGCAGCCGACCCACAGCGGGGACTGAAGCTTTCTTT

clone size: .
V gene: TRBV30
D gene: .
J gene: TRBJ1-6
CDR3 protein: CAWSVPNSPLHF
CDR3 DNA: TGTGCCTGGAGTGTACCGAATTCACCCCTCCACTTT

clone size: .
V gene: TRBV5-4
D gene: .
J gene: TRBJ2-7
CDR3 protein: CASSPYLRSYEQYF
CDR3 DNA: TGTGCCAGCAGCCCCTATCTTCGTTCCTACGAGCAGTACTTC

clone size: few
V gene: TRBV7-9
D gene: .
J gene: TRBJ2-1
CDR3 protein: CASSTVGSYNEQFF
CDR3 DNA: TGTGCCAGCAGCACCGTTGGGTCCTACAATGAGCAGTTCTTC

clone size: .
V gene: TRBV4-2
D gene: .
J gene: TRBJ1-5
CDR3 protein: CASSQSVVSNQPQHF
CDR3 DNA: TGTGCCAGCAGCCAGAGTGTAGTTAGCAATCAGCCCCAGCATTTT

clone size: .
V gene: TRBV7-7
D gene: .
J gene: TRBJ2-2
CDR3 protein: CASSLAPNTGELFF
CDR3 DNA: TGTGCCAGCAGCTTGGCACCGAACACCGGGGAGCTGTTTTTT

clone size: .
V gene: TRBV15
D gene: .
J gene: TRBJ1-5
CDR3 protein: CATSKGELNSNQPQHF
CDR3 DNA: TGTGCCACCAGCAAGGGGGAATTGAATAGCAATCAGCCCCAGCATTTT

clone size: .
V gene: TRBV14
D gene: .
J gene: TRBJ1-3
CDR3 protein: CASSQDFNSGRGNTIYF
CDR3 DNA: TGTGCCAGCAGCCAAGATTTCAACTCGGGTCGGGGAAACACCATATATTTT

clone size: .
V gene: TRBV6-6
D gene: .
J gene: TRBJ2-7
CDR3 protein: CASSYRGAAYEQYF
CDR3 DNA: TGTGCCAGCAGTTACCGGGGGGCCGCCTACGAGCAGTACTTC

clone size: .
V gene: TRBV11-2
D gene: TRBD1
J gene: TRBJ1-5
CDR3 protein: CASSSLGQGNQPQHF
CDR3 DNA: TGTGCCAGCAGCTCCCTTGGACAGGGGAATCAGCCCCAGCATTTT